These 14 T cell receptor beta chains were sequenced from one sample in a study of Ad26.COV2.S vaccination and SARS-CoV-2 variants. Treatment reported: some 20 received Ad26.COV2.S at low or high dose, single or two shots; a few received placebo; per-sample allocation not given. Collection of samples fell on day 63 after the first vaccine or placebo injection. Profiling relied on immunoSEQ multiplex PCR, and the TCRdb table lists in-frame clones only, not all of them. The sample carries some 300,000 clones, 86% recorded once. Sequenced material: peripheral blood, taken in a trial of Ad26.COV2.S vaccine versus placebo. Source of these receptors: a person between 18 and 65 years old who received the Ad26.COV2.S COVID-19 vaccine or a placebo.

The chain uses TRBV11-2 and TRBJ2-3; D gene uncertain. CDR1 and CDR2 from the germline V gene are SGHAT and FQNNGV. V was pared by 5 bases and J by 1 base, with 7 bases between. The CDR3 covers 13 residues. The CDR3: CASSIPRTDTQYF. The CDR3 nucleotides are TGTGCCAGCAGCATCCCGCGCACAGATACGCAGTATTTT.

The rearrangement links TRBV4-1 to TRBJ2-5, with D perhaps TRBD1 (5 bases). The CDR3 totals 18 residues. Trimming stripped 0 bases from V and 5 bases from J, with 22 bases between. CDR1 and CDR2 (germline): MGHRA, YSYEKL. The CDR3 sequence: CASSQDLGSGLSEETQYF. The DNA for the CDR3 is TGCGCCAGCAGCCAAGATCTTGGTTCAGGGCTGTCCGAGGAGACCCAGTACTTC.

The chain recombines TRBV30 with TRBJ1-1, with D unclear. Germline assignment: CDR1 GTSNPN and CDR2 SVGIG (reference sequence). This CDR3 is 12 amino acids long. Trimming stripped 2 bases from V and 6 bases from J, with 10 bases between. The CDR3: CAWSPPAAEAFF. The CDR3 DNA sequence: TGTGCCTGGAGTCCCCCCGCCGCTGAAGCTTTCTTT.

The J gene is TRBJ1-2, the V gene TRBV5-1; TRBD1 aligns across 10 bases. The CDR3 runs to 17 residues. Looked up from germline, CDR1 is SGHRS and CDR2 is YFSETQ. After removal of 4 bases from V and 4 bases from J, the junction contained 13 bases not matched to a gene. This CDR3 is CASSATLPGQGFYGYTF. The CDR3 DNA is TGCGCCAGCAGCGCCACTCTTCCGGGACAGGGGTTCTATGGCTACACCTTC.

The V call is TRBV2, the J call TRBJ1-3, with 9 bases fitting TRBD1. This CDR3 is built from 14 residues. Germline CDR1 and CDR2: SNHLY and FYNNEI. V was clipped by 6 bases and J by 4 bases; unmatched bases: 4. The CDR3 bases are TGTGCCAGCAGGACAGGGGGAAACGGAAACACCATATATTTT. Translating it yields CASRTGGNGNTIYF.

This rearrangement joins TRBV5-5 to TRBJ2-5; no clear D. This CDR3 region has 18 residues. Germline loops: CDR1 SGHKS, CDR2 YYEKEE (reference sequence). Between the trimmed V and J ends, which lost 2 bases and 2 bases, there was a span of 22 bases. DNA of the CDR3: TGTGCCAGCAGCTTTGGTTTAGGTGGGTCCGTCTCTCAAGAGACCCAGTACTTC. It codes for CASSFGLGGSVSQETQYF.

V and J are TRBV3-1 (or the pseudogene TRBV3-2) and TRBJ2-7; no clear D. The CDR3 contains 12 residues. CDR1 LGHDT and CDR2 YNNKEL come from the germline V gene (reference sequence). Trimming shortened V by 3 bases and J by 4 bases, and 7 bases separated the two germline ends. CDR3 coding DNA: TGTGCCAGCAGCCATAACGGGTACGAGCAGTACTTC. This translates into CASSHNGYEQYF.

The chain combines TRBV5-4 with TRBJ1-6; 9 bases are shared with TRBD1. V was pared by 3 bases and J by 7 bases, with 8 bases of the junction left unmatched. CDR1 is SGHNT and CDR2 is YYREEE in the germline V gene (reference sequence). The CDR3 contains 16 residues. As DNA, the CDR3 is TGTGCCAGCAGCTCTAACGCCGGGACAGGGAATTCACCCCTCCACTTT. Protein sequence: CASSSNAGTGNSPLHF.

V and J are TRBV3-1 (or the pseudogene TRBV3-2) and TRBJ2-1, with TRBD2 matching 8 bases. V shed 1 base, J shed 7 bases, and the junction held 6 bases outside the gene matches. The CDR3 covers 15 residues. Germline loops: CDR1 LGHDT, CDR2 YNNKEL (reference sequence). CDR3: CASSQGRTSKNEQFF. The CDR3 DNA reads TGTGCCAGCAGCCAAGGGCGGACTAGCAAGAATGAGCAGTTCTTC.

The chain uses TRBV6-6 and TRBJ2-5; 9 bases map to TRBD2. The CDR3 loop spans 16 amino acids. Germline CDR1 reads MNHNY; CDR2 reads SVGAGI (reference sequence). Trimming at V came to 7 bases and at J to 5 bases, leaving 14 bases not matched to a gene. The CDR3 region has the DNA TGTGCCAGCACCGGAATAGCGGGGGTGAAGGGGGAGACCCAGTACTTC. It codes for CASTGIAGVKGETQYF.

The genes are TRBV15 and TRBJ1-1; D unclear. V lost 0 bases and J 3 bases, leaving 11 bases between the germline ends. Germline V gives CDR1 LNHNV, CDR2 YYDKDF (reference sequence). The CDR3 extends over 15 amino acids. CDR3 in amino acids: CATSRDGRGDTEAFF. Written as DNA, the CDR3 is TGTGCCACCAGCAGAGATGGACGGGGAGACACTGAAGCTTTCTTT. The full variable domain, with the rest looked up from reference TRBV15 and TRBJ1-1, is DAMVIQNPRYQVTQFGKPVTLSCSQTLNHNVMYWYQQKSSQAPKLLFHYYDKDFNNEADTPDNFQSRRPNTSFCFLDIRSPGLGDTAMYLCATSRDGRGDTEAFFGQGTRLTVV.

In this sample, this clone turned up a few times. The chain joins TRBV2 to TRBJ2-2; 12 bases fit TRBD1. This CDR3 has 15 residues. Germline V gene data show CDR1 as SNHLY and CDR2 as FYNNEI. Germline trimming cut 6 bases from V and 4 bases from J; bases unmatched to any gene: 3. The CDR3 bases are TGTGCCAGCAGGGGGACAGGGGGCCGCACCGGGGAGCTGTTTTTT. It yields the protein CASRGTGGRTGELFF.

The table lists this clone with a few counts. The junction does not match germline at one end; this may be a read error. The chain is built from TRBV7-6 and TRBJ1-1; D uncertain. Per the germline V gene, CDR1 is SGHVS and CDR2 is FNYEAQ. The CDR3 sequence is 13 residues long. The CDR3 DNA reads TGTGCCAGCAGCTTAGAACTGAAAACTGAAGCTTTCTTT. Translated, it gives CASSLELKTEAFF.

This clone was seen just once. The chain recombines TRBV19 with TRBJ2-1; D ambiguous. The CDR3 length is 15 residues. Germline CDR1 LNHDA, CDR2 SQIVND (reference sequence). V lost 1 base, J lost 2 bases, and 9 bases lay in between. The CDR3: CASSIGQVAYNEQFF. The DNA of the CDR3 is TGTGCCAGTAGTATAGGGCAGGTAGCCTACAATGAGCAGTTCTTC. The complete variable domain, with remaining parts taken from reference TRBV19 and TRBJ2-1, reads DGGITQSPKYLFRKEGQNVTLSCEQNLNHDAMYWYRQDPGQGLRLIYYSQIVNDFQKGDIAEGYSVSREKKESFPLTVTSAQKNPTAFYLCASSIGQVAYNEQFFGPGTRLTVL.